Listed below are T cell receptor beta chains from one sample, sequenced in a study of CD8+CD57+ T cells in acquired aplastic anemia. TCRdb re-analysed the reads in MiXCR, keeping a single row per CDR3 protein. The sample contains 150,000 or so distinct CDR3 sequences, about 52% of which appear only once. Material: sorted CD4+, CD8+, or CD8+CD57+ T cells (not recorded which) from PBMCs. These receptors originate from a human donor with aplastic anemia. CDR3s include the opening cysteine and the closing phenylalanine or tryptophan. The D gene is left open where the match is weak. Size is omitted from some rows. Given values are once, few, many or a class for expanded clones.

d_call clone_size j_call v_call cdr3_aa cdr3_nt
NA once TRBJ1-6 TRBV10-3 CAIRSEGLGGSALHF TGTGCCATCCGCTCCGAGGGGCTAGGGGGTTCAGCCCTCCACTTT
TRBD2 few TRBJ2-1 TRBV2 CASSRDYSNEQFF TGTGCCAGCAGCAGGGACTACTCCAATGAGCAGTTCTTC
NA once TRBJ2-1 TRBV20-1 CSARAGLEQFF TGCAGTGCTAGAGCGGGGCTGGAGCAGTTCTTC
NA once TRBJ1-3 TRBV19 CASSVSDGNNIYF TGTGCCAGTAGTGTCAGTGACGGAAACAACATATATTTT
NA few TRBJ2-7 TRBV10-1 CASTNLRRGVLF TGCGCCAGCACGAACCTTCGAAGGGGAGTCCTCTTC
NA many TRBJ1-3 TRBV14 CASSQEGRADTIYF TGTGCCAGCAGCCAAGAGGGACGGGCGGACACCATATATTTT
NA NA TRBJ2-3 TRBV20-1 CSALRLLDPSTDTQYF TGCAGTGCTCTAAGACTGCTAGATCCTAGCACAGATACGCAGTATTTT
NA few TRBJ1-2 TRBV29-1 CSVQGGGDYGYTF TGCAGCGTGCAAGGTGGGGGTGACTATGGCTACACCTTC
NA NA TRBJ2-3 TRBV20-1 CSARVPFNTDTQYF TGCAGTGCTAGAGTACCATTCAACACAGATACGCAGTATTTT
NA NA TRBJ2-2 TRBV20-1 CSAREATGELFF TGCAGTGCTAGAGAGGCCACCGGGGAGCTGTTTTTT
TRBD1 many TRBJ1-1 TRBV5-1 CASSLKQGTMVTEAFF TGCGCCAGCAGCTTGAAACAGGGGACGATGGTTACTGAAGCTTTCTTT
NA NA TRBJ2-1 TRBV11-1 CASSFYVCSASALFF NA
NA NA TRBJ1-2 TRBV2 CASSGRGKGYTF TGTGCCAGCAGTGGAAGGGGTAAGGGCTACACCTTC
NA few TRBJ1-2 TRBV27 CASTKNPTVYGYTF TGTGCCAGCACGAAAAATCCTACAGTCTATGGCTACACCTTC
NA NA TRBJ2-3 TRBV7-3 CASSLTGADTQYF TGTGCCAGCAGCTTAACGGGTGCAGATACGCAGTATTTT
TRBD1 NA TRBJ1-1 TRBV10-3 CAISEEGQAPNTEAFF TGTGCCATCAGTGAGGAAGGACAGGCCCCGAACACTGAAGCTTTCTTT
TRBD1 NA TRBJ2-3 TRBV11-2 CASSSRYTGTGVTDTQYF TGTGCCAGCAGCTCCAGATACACCGGGACAGGGGTGACAGATACGCAGTATTTT
TRBD1 NA TRBJ1-3 TRBV10-3 CATGQGAKNTIYF TGTGCCACAGGACAGGGGGCCAAGAACACCATATATTTT
NA NA TRBJ2-6 TRBV27 CVSSASPGANVLTF TGTGTCAGCTCGGCCTCTCCGGGGGCCAACGTCCTGACTTTC
NA NA TRBJ2-5 TRBV10-1 CASSVLSDLGQETQYF TGTGCCAGCAGCGTATTGTCAGACCTAGGCCAAGAGACCCAGTACTTC
NA NA TRBJ2-3 TRBV2 CATPRVAEDTQYF TGTGCCACGCCTAGGGTAGCGGAAGATACGCAGTATTTT
NA NA TRBJ2-6 TRBV15 CATSREWSSGANVLTF TGTGCCACCAGCAGAGAATGGTCCTCGGGGGCCAACGTCCTGACTTTC
NA many TRBJ2-6 TRBV6-1 CASNEGNSGANVLTF TGTGCCAGCAATGAGGGGAACTCTGGGGCCAACGTCCTGACTTTC
NA NA TRBJ2-3 TRBV2 CASRGSSRTDTQYF TGTGCCAGCAGGGGGTCCTCCCGCACAGATACGCAGTATTTT
TRBD2 many TRBJ2-5 TRBV3-1 CASSQGGGPLETQYF TGTGCCAGCAGCCAAGGCGGGGGACCCTTGGAGACCCAGTACTTC
NA many TRBJ1-2 TRBV4-1 CASSQDRRGTGRGYTF TGCGCCAGCAGCCAAGATAGGAGGGGCACAGGCAGAGGCTACACCTTC
NA many TRBJ1-5 TRBV20-1 CSARLVLGDSNQPQHF TGCAGTGCTAGACTCGTCTTGGGGGATAGCAATCAGCCCCAGCATTTT
NA many TRBJ1-2 TRBV5-1 CASSSSGQPNYTF TGCGCCAGCAGCTCTTCCGGGCAGCCGAATTACACCTTC
NA many TRBJ1-6 TRBV15 CATSRVSEGSSPLHF TGTGCCACCAGCAGAGTCAGCGAGGGGAGTTCACCCCTCCACTTT
NA NA TRBJ2-1 TRBV7-6 CASSLVANSYNEQFF TGTGCCAGCAGCTTAGTAGCGAACTCCTACAATGAGCAGTTCTTC
NA NA TRBJ1-2 TRBV4-3 CASSQGGGRGPYGYTF TGCGCCAGCAGCCAAGGGGGGGGCAGAGGGCCCTATGGCTACACCTTC
NA many TRBJ2-1 TRBV7-9 CASTSSLGGAGDEQFF TGTGCCAGCACCTCTTCCTTAGGGGGGGCCGGGGATGAGCAGTTCTTC
NA NA TRBJ2-5 TRBV15 CATSTMWSWGETQYF TGTGCCACCAGCACAATGTGGTCCTGGGGAGAGACCCAGTACTTC
NA many TRBJ1-2 TRBV12-3/TRBV12-4 CASSQVELSANYGYTF TGTGCCAGCAGCCAGGTAGAGCTTTCAGCTAACTATGGCTACACCTTC
TRBD2 NA TRBJ2-7 TRBV15 CATSREGLVYEQYF TGTGCCACCAGCAGAGAAGGACTAGTCTACGAGCAGTACTTC
NA NA TRBJ1-2 TRBV7-2 CASSLGAFNYGYTF TGTGCCAGCAGCTTAGGAGCTTTTAACTATGGCTACACCTTC
NA NA TRBJ2-1 TRBV2 CASSERKAVIDEQFF TGTGCCAGCAGTGAGCGAAAAGCGGTGATAGATGAGCAGTTCTTC
NA many TRBJ1-1 TRBV20-1 CSASRSLGRFEAFF TGCAGTGCTAGCCGTTCGTTGGGCCGATTTGAAGCTTTCTTT
TRBD1 NA TRBJ2-5 TRBV20-1 CSAIDRGGEETQYF TGCAGTGCTATCGACAGGGGAGGAGAGGAGACCCAGTACTTC
NA NA TRBJ2-2 TRBV15 CATSRDLTVLGELFF TGTGCCACCAGCAGAGACTTAACAGTGTTGGGGGAGCTGTTTTTT
NA NA TRBJ1-2 TRBV5-6 CASSSAGSYGYTF TGTGCCAGCAGCTCCGCAGGGTCCTATGGCTACACCTTC
TRBD2 many TRBJ2-7 TRBV20-1 CSARDRTSGSYEQYF TGCAGTGCTAGAGATCGGACTAGCGGGTCCTACGAGCAGTACTTC
NA few TRBJ2-2 TRBV11-1 CASSLGSGANTGELFF TGTGCCAGCAGCTTAGGATCGGGAGCGAACACCGGGGAGCTGTTTTTT
NA NA TRBJ2-1 TRBV29-1 CKVGGGPYNEQFF TGCAAAGTGGGAGGGGGCCCTTACAATGAGCAGTTCTTC
TRBD1 NA TRBJ1-1 TRBV2 CASLDRGRVNTEAFF TGTGCCAGCCTCGACAGGGGGCGAGTGAACACTGAAGCTTTCTTT
NA once TRBJ1-2 TRBV7-9 CASSSDGRYGYTF TGTGCCAGCAGCTCCGACGGACGCTATGGCTACACCTTC
NA once TRBJ2-5 TRBV20-1 CSARGTQETQYF TGCAGTGCTCGCGGGACGCAAGAGACCCAGTACTTC
TRBD1 NA TRBJ2-7 TRBV13 CASSFYRDRRTYEQYF TGTGCCAGCAGCTTCTACCGGGACAGGCGGACCTACGAGCAGTACTTC
NA few TRBJ2-5 TRBV24-1 CATSDFPSETQYF TGTGCCACCAGTGATTTCCCTTCAGAGACCCAGTACTTC
NA NA TRBJ2-3 TRBV25-1 CASSELSTDTQYF TGTGCCAGCAGTGAATTGAGCACAGATACGCAGTATTTT
TRBD1 many TRBJ2-3 TRBV12-3/TRBV12-4 CASSLHRGITDTQYF TGTGCCAGCAGTTTGCACAGGGGTATAACAGATACGCAGTATTTT
TRBD1 NA TRBJ1-1 TRBV15 CATSRTGTGASNTEAFF TGTGCCACCAGCAGAACCGGGACAGGGGCCAGTAACACTGAAGCTTTCTTT
NA once TRBJ1-3 TRBV20-1 CSARTGSSPGNTIYF TGCAGTGCTAGGACCGGGAGTAGCCCTGGAAACACCATATATTTT
TRBD2 NA TRBJ2-5 TRBV11-1 CASSAGLAGGQETQYF TGTGCCAGCAGCGCCGGACTAGCGGGGGGGCAAGAGACCCAGTACTTC
NA NA TRBJ1-1 TRBV19 CATQPSGEAFF TGTGCCACTCAACCAAGCGGGGAAGCTTTCTTT
NA many TRBJ1-3 TRBV2 CASIMGGRSSGNTIYF TGTGCCAGCATTATGGGGGGGAGAAGCTCTGGAAACACCATATATTTT
NA few TRBJ2-3 TRBV11-2 CASSLFGADTQYF TGTGCCAGCAGCTTATTCGGGGCAGATACGCAGTATTTT
NA many TRBJ2-5 TRBV6-4 CASSDRGLQETQYF TGTGCCAGCAGTGACCGCGGACTACAAGAGACCCAGTACTTC
NA many TRBJ2-7 TRBV9 CASSVYSGRSVEQYF TGTGCCAGCAGCGTCTATTCCGGGAGATCGGTCGAGCAGTACTTC
NA NA TRBJ2-7 TRBV12-3/TRBV12-4 CASSFLIYYEQYF TGTGCCAGCAGTTTTCTCATATACTACGAGCAGTACTTC